This T cell receptor beta chain was identified during a study of blood T cell repertoires in COVID-19. The wider study: T cells, B-cell-depleted T cells, or PBMCs provided the cDNA or gDNA that served as material.

V was trimmed by 4 bases and J by 0 bases, leaving 18 bases between them. CDR3 length equals 18 residues. The authors' processing: The authors estimated nucleated cell counts from reference gene primer amplification. The method was immunoSEQ multiplex PCR; TCRdb's version includes in-frame clones alone and lacks a portion of them. The V and J calls and clone size were taken over from that table, and D and trimming were inferred from the DNA. This repertoire shows around 120,000 clones, about nine tenths found once; its top ten account for roughly 8%. This chain uses TRBV23-1 with TRBJ2-2, with TRBD1 as a possible D gene (6 bases). TRBV23-1 is identified as an open reading frame with a role that is uncertain. The sequence was collected from a human donor in a cohort sampled during active COVID-19. The sample was peripheral blood. The CDR3 nucleotides are TGCGCCAGCAGTCCTGTGGGCCCGGGACAATCGAACACCGGGGAGCTGTTTTTT. The encoded protein is CASSPVGPGQSNTGELFF.